This T cell receptor (beta chain) stems from a study of T-cell reconstitution after alpha-beta-depleted transplantation in children. CDR1 is SNHLY, CDR2 FYNNEI, per germline. CDR3 length: 14 amino acids. With 1 base removed from V and 4 bases from J, the gap between germline ends came to 8 bases. The table lists this clonotype with a few counts. Preparation of the TCRbeta library involved a method that used unique molecular identifiers. TCRdb reprocessed the PCR reads via MiXCR and lists one record per CDR3 protein. The data hold about 580,000 distinct CDR3 sequences, with roughly a quarter observed a single time.

The V gene is TRBV2, the J gene TRBJ1-5; D is ambiguous. The sequenced sample was PBMCs, obtained before TCRalphabeta/CD19-depleted stem cell transplant. The receptor was derived from a boy younger than two with Wiskott-Aldrich syndrome, due to receive a stem cell transplant. The chain's CDR3 is CASSEGRVNQPQHF. CDR3 sequence (DNA): TGTGCCAGCAGTGAAGGGAGGGTGAATCAGCCCCAGCATTTT.